This TCR beta chain was obtained from a study of blood T cell repertoires in COVID-19. Study at large: Material from acute and convalescent COVID-19 was sourced from the United States, Italy and Spain. PBMCs, B-cell-depleted T cells, or T cells provided the cDNA or gDNA that made up the material.

Under the authors' procedure: It was from reference gene primer amplification that nucleated cell counts were estimated. TCRdb's copy holds only in-frame clones and misses some; the assay was immunoSEQ multiplex PCR. D and trimming come from the DNA, and the V and J calls and clone size come from that table. The table includes some 170,000 clones, approximately 75% detected once. This CDR3 has 15 residues. Per the germline V gene, CDR1 is SGHKS and CDR2 is YYEKEE (reference sequence). This clone occurred once. The junction and the germline gene differ at one end; a read error may be behind it. Sequencing was carried out using peripheral blood. The receptor was derived from a human donor in a cohort sampled during active COVID-19. The gene calls are TRBV5-5 and TRBJ1-1; 9 bases agree with TRBD1. In nucleotides, the CDR3 is TGTGCCAGCACCTTGCAGGTACAGGGGGCGACTGAAGCTTTCTTT. This encodes CASTLQVQGATEAFF.